Below, one T cell receptor beta chain is given with its context. This clone was recorded at least ten times. Its antigen remains undetermined. Base qualities are not recorded, but no much larger clone differs from it by a single base. This record comes from a study of cytomegalovirus exposure and HLA in healthy donors (dated by TCRdb to between 2016 and 2019). With regard to the full study: The roughly 670 repertoires of the first cohort and the 120 validation repertoires were produced on the same platform, according to a later analysis. The study combined high-throughput TCR immunosequencing, statistical association of individual TCRs with disease status, and machine learning to predict cytomegalovirus infection status. A separate validation cohort of roughly 130 different subjects was used in addition to the roughly 620-subject first cohort. The aim of the study was to test whether cataloging public T cell receptors could identify signatures of past pathogen exposure. Overall study outcomes, separate from this receptor: In a later analysis, TCRs clustered in the first cohort were found to also tend to co-occur in the 100 to 150 validation repertoires, with 90% to 95% of cluster scores above 0. A later analysis had no HLA typing for the validation cohort, so co-occurrence there was scored across all 110 or so repertoires. The authors suggested that the approach could potentially be extended to other disease states and immunological phenotypes. A few of the identified cytomegalovirus-associated TCR beta chains were confirmed in vitro to be specific for cytomegalovirus antigens. In the study, 164 TCR beta chains were listed as associated with cytomegalovirus. Cytomegalovirus status was reported to be diagnosed by the classifier with high specificity and sensitivity in both the original and validation cohorts. Most TCR sequences were observed very rarely across donors, whereas some public TCRs were present in many individuals.

The donors were included in the validation cohort of 120 subjects, a group kept apart from the roughly 690-subject first cohort. The germline V gene supplies CDR1 ENHRY and CDR2 SYGVKD. Between the V and J ends, shortened by 7 bases and 1 base respectively, the junction contains 14 bases. The CDR3 numbers 15 residues from cysteine through phenylalanine. Here the CDR3 DNA is all that survives: 45 bases in frame from base 1. The library was produced with the immunoSEQ multiplex PCR assay. As for how the authors treated the data: A statistical classification framework was built for diagnosing cytomegalovirus status from the catalog of TCR beta chain sequences. TCRdb limited this immuneACCESS table to in-frame rearrangements with V and J called. A share of clones is missing; checked studies link under half to unresolved V genes, and the rest is unexplained. D and trimming were read from the DNA, whereas the V and J calls and clone size are those reported in that table. In this sample the table shows around 93,000 clones, 75% to 90% of which occur a single time. 20% to 25% of the sample is held by the ten biggest clonotypes.

This TCR derives from a man between 18 and 29 years old in good health and CMV-seropositive. The sequencing sample was made of PBMCs. Recombination connected TRBV10-3 to TRBJ1-3, with the D gene too uncertain to name. The CDR3 protein: CAINAQDNSGNTIYF. Read as DNA, the sequence is TGTGCCATCAACGCTCAGGATAATTCTGGAAACACCATATATTTT.